In its sample, the clone carrying this T cell receptor (beta chain) was seen a few times. Its antigen is unidentified. The sample belongs to a study of T-cell memory formation after mild COVID-19. About the research overall: Largely donor-specific sequence clusters came from two donors. Study-wide points: Of the contracting clones, CD4+ ones lay mainly in CM and EM, and CD8+ ones in EMRA. Later expanders leaned toward CD4+, whereas clones contracting from day 15 to 85 were balanced CD4/CD8.

After removal of 3 bases from V and 5 bases from J, the junction contained 8 bases not matched to a gene. The CDR3 covers 16 residues. Using constant-segment primers, 5'RACE produced TCR alpha and TCR beta cDNA libraries carrying sample barcodes and UMIs. TCRdb analysed the 5' RACE reads with MiXCR anew, one entry per CDR3 protein. The sample has around 200,000 distinct CDR3 sequences, around 21% seen once. This sequence originates from an adult woman who had mild COVID-19 (a few samples of this study predate the infection). Cell type and time point are not known. The sequencing input was PBMCs or a T cell subset sorted from them (not recorded which). V gene TRBV12-3 or TRBV12-4 combines with J gene TRBJ2-1; 9 bases agree with TRBD2. CDR3 amino acids: CASSFGSGGPHNEQFF. The CDR3 nucleotides read TGTGCCAGCAGTTTTGGGAGCGGGGGGCCACACAATGAGCAGTTCTTC.